One T cell receptor beta chain is described in this entry. The source of the sample is a study of blood T cell repertoires in COVID-19. Study summary: Specimens from acute and convalescent COVID-19 originated in the United States, Italy and Spain. PBMCs, B-cell-depleted T cells, or T cells were the source of the cDNA or gDNA that made up the material.

Trimming cost V 6 bases and J 4 bases, with 12 bases left between them. This CDR3 has 13 amino acids. In germline, CDR1 is SGHAT, CDR2 FQNNGV. Per the study methods: Reference gene primer amplification in the assay estimated nucleated cell counts. Profiling relied on immunoSEQ multiplex PCR, and the TCRdb table lists in-frame clones only, not all of them. V, J and clone size derive from that table, while D and trimming were established from the DNA sequence. The sample has approximately 63,000 clones; around 92% are singletons. This clonotype was obtained from a human donor in a cohort sampled during active COVID-19. The rearrangement links TRBV11-2 to TRBJ1-1; weak D call: TRBD1 (5 bases). Sequencing was performed on peripheral blood. In DNA, the CDR3 is TGTGCCAGCAGTCCAGGGCTCGGCACTGAAGCTTTCTTT. Its protein product is CASSPGLGTEAFF.